The entry below describes one T cell receptor beta chain. The antigen is undetermined. This CDR3 has 13 amino acids. From germline, CDR1 is LGHNA and CDR2 YSLEER. The V end lost 1 base, the J end lost 7 bases, and 8 bases lay between the germline ends. This record comes from a study of PD-L1 blockade in urothelial cancer. About the study: Bladder-origin urothelial cancer in males described twenty-five of the 29 patients. Of prior chemotherapy regimens, patients had received between 0 and 3. Blood analysis occurred 3 weeks (second dose) and 6 weeks after treatment start. Broader study findings: At 3 weeks on treatment, tumor-associated clones expanded more with durable benefit.

Assay used: immunoSEQ multiplex PCR; TCRdb lists only in-frame clones, some missing. The table has about 52,000 clones, roughly 80% seen once. The sequence came from a man between 65 and 85 years old with urothelial cancer. Sequences were derived from PBMCs, sampled around atezolizumab (anti-PD-L1) treatment. This rearrangement joins TRBV4-3 to TRBJ1-3; D not certain. CDR3 nucleotide sequence: TGCGCCAGCAGCCAAGGGCACGGGAACACCATATATTTT. This codes for CASSQGHGNTIYF.